This note documents a single T cell receptor (beta chain) sequence. The table lists this clonotype with many counts. Its antigen has not been determined. No base qualities exist here, and no much larger clone lies one base off it. The sample originates from a study of tumor and adjacent non-tumor tissue in lung cancer (dated by TCRdb to 2016 to 2018). For the wider study: Patients with adenocarcinoma (12), squamous cell carcinoma (2) and small cell lung cancer (1) were included in the cohort. In total, sequencing yielded over 95 million productive TCRbeta reads, which works out to an average of about 4 million reads per sample. The approximately 15 patients were aged about 30 to 80 years, included about ten men and 5 women, and had TNM stage I to III disease. TCRbeta CDR3 sequencing was performed on thirty paired specimens, with one tumor sample and one normal lung sample collected per patient. Bulk TCRbeta repertoires were compared between lung tumor tissue and matched distant non-tumor lung tissue obtained from 15 lung cancer patients.

The CDR3 contains 15 residues, cysteine and phenylalanine counted. Solely the CDR3 DNA is kept, with 45 bases framed from the first base. Germline trimming: 8 bases from V, 2 bases from J; junction bases outside gene matches: 8. From a lookup of the germline V gene (reference sequence), CDR1 and CDR2 are SEHNR and FQNEAQ. Receptors were amplified or captured by multiplex PCR. Sequenced using an Illumina HiSeq 2500. TCRbeta libraries were constructed through three rounds of nested PCR with primers (Table S4) according to protocols modified from ARM-PCR. Before sequencing, PCR products in the 200-500 bp range were cut out of the gel and cleaned up using the QIAquick gel extraction kit. On the study's bioinformatics: Reads were cleaned using Trimmomatic, were merged into complete CDR3 sequences using FLASH, and were assigned to V(D)J germline segments using MiTCR. Clonal diversity was computed as the inverse Simpson's index with VDJtools. A read counted as productive if the sequence was in-frame and lacked a premature stop codon. TCRdb reprocessed the public reads (quality trimming at Q25 with fastp, clone calling with MiXCR) and kept in-frame beta chains. For every CDR3 protein sequence, its rows merge into one entry that carries the most common genes and DNA. The V and J calls and clone size come from TCRdb's table, not from the authors' own analysis. The sample table records approximately 86,000 distinct CDR3 sequences; about two thirds of these occur just once. Roughly 10% of the sample is taken by the ten largest.

What the study reported, not specific to this receptor: TCR diversity was significantly higher in younger patients, and greater tumor TCR diversity was associated with shorter overall survival and shorter disease-free survival. Significantly higher TCR diversity (inverse Simpson) was observed in tumor tissue than in normal lung tissue (around 450 vs 150, P = 0.0075, Mann-Whitney U test). Peripheral blood was not sequenced, so blood TCRbeta repertoires were not examined in the lung cancer patients of the study. The top 100 clones accounted for a significantly larger cumulative portion of the repertoire in normal lung than in tumor tissue. Neither the sequencing platform nor unique molecular identifiers are named or mentioned anywhere in the methods. The cohort had only around 14 patients, and the authors noted that larger samples and more detailed clinical data are needed.

Bulk unsorted tissue served as the source for RNA extraction, and RNA quality was assessed using a NanoDrop ND-1000 and an Agilent 2100. The donors were newly diagnosed lung cancer patients admitted for thoracic surgery in China from August to November 2014 who had not received prior chemotherapy. Anyone who had undergone radiotherapy or chemotherapy before, or who had another cancer at the same time, was left out of the study. Surgical tissue pieces of roughly 1-2.2 cm3 were preserved in RNAlater solution and were kept at -80 degrees C until use. The sample comprised lung tumor tissue. The source of this sequence is a woman aged 40 to 50 with non-small cell lung cancer. This chain is built from TRBV7-9 and TRBJ2-2, with 7 central nucleotides matching TRBD2. CDR3 reads: CASDRGLPNTGELFF. The sequence in DNA is TGTGCCAGCGATCGGGGACTACCTAACACCGGGGAGCTGTTTTTT.